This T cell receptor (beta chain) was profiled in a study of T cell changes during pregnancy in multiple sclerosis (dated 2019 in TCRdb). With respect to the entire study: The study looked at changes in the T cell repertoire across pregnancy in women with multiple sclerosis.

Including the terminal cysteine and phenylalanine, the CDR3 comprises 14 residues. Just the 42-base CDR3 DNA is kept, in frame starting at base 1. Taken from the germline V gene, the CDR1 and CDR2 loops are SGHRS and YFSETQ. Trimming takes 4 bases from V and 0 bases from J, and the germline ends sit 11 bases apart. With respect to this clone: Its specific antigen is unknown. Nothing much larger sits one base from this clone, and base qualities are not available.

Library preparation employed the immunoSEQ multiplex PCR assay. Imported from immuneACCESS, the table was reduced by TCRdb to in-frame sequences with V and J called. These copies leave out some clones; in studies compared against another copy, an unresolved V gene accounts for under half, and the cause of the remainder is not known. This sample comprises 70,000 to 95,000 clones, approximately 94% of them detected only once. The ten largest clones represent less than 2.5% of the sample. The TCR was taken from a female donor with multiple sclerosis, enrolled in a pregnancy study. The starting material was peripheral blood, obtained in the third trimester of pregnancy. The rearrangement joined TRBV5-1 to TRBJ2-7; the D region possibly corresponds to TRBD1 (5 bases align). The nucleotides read TGCGCCAGCAGCCTAGGACACAGCTCCTACGAGCAGTACTTC. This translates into CASSLGHSSYEQYF.